A selection of T cell receptor beta chains follows, all from one sample in a study of shared T cell receptors in the human thymus. Sequenced by immunoSEQ multiplex PCR; TCRdb stores in-frame clones only, minus some. The table includes roughly 550,000 clones, approximately 80% detected once. The same data also went into a second study, on human thymus T cells.

Sequences were obtained from thymocytes. The receptors stem from a boy under two years old with a congenital heart defect. Each CDR3 is given with its conserved first and last residue. A D gene is named only where the DNA matches it firmly. A row's size may be missing; if present it is once, few, many or a size class.

d_call j_call clone_size v_call cdr3_aa cdr3_nt
. TRBJ2-2 . TRBV7-8 CASSLVTNTGELFF TGTGCCAGCAGCTTAGTCACGAACACCGGGGAGCTGTTTTTT
TRBD2 TRBJ2-3 . TRBV7-7 CASSFSGRPLSTDTQYF TGTGCTAGCAGCTTTAGCGGGAGGCCACTAAGCACAGATACGCAGTATTTT
TRBD1 TRBJ2-5 few TRBV28 CASSPRTGEETQYF TGTGCCAGCAGTCCTCGGACAGGGGAAGAGACCCAGTACTTC
. TRBJ1-4 . TRBV13 CASSLGGATNEKLFF TGTGCCAGCAGCTTAGGGGGAGCAACTAATGAAAAACTGTTTTTT
. TRBJ1-1 once TRBV7-8 CASSSIQGFAEAFF TGTGCCAGCAGCTCGATTCAGGGCTTCGCTGAAGCTTTCTTT
TRBD2 TRBJ2-5 few TRBV29-1 CSVVHLAGDMETQYF TGCAGCGTTGTTCATTTAGCGGGAGACATGGAGACCCAGTACTTC
TRBD1 TRBJ2-7 . TRBV15 CATSRDRGLDEQYF TGTGCCACCAGCAGAGATAGGGGGCTCGACGAGCAGTACTTC
TRBD1 TRBJ1-5 . TRBV6-5 CASSRDRDMNQPQHF TGTGCCAGCTCACGGGACAGGGATATGAATCAGCCCCAGCATTTT
TRBD1 TRBJ1-1 . TRBV14 CASSQVRGLMGTNTEAFF TGTGCCAGCAGCCAAGTCAGGGGGCTAATGGGGACGAACACTGAAGCTTTCTTT
TRBD1 TRBJ2-2 . TRBV7-2 CASSLWAGQGFTGELFF TGTGCCAGCAGCTTATGGGCGGGACAGGGGTTCACCGGGGAGCTGTTTTTT
TRBD2 TRBJ2-1 . TRBV4-3 CARTSGRGNEQFF TGCGCCAGGACTAGCGGGAGGGGCAATGAGCAGTTCTTC
TRBD2 TRBJ2-7 . TRBV11-2 CASSSYSGSYEQYF TGTGCCAGCAGCTCCTATAGCGGGAGCTACGAGCAGTACTTC
. TRBJ1-1 . TRBV20-1 CSALRDTEAFF TGCAGTGCTCTTAGAGACACTGAAGCTTTCTTT
. TRBJ1-5 . TRBV5-8 CASSPPGGVSQPQHF TGTGCCAGCAGCCCGCCGGGAGGGGTGAGCCAGCCCCAGCATTTT
TRBD2 TRBJ2-7 . TRBV27 CASSWRREGPYEQYF TGTGCCAGCAGTTGGAGGCGGGAGGGACCCTACGAGCAGTACTTC
TRBD2 TRBJ2-3 few TRBV14 CASSQDDLAGVDTQYF TGTGCCAGCAGCCAAGATGACCTAGCGGGAGTGGATACGCAGTATTTT
TRBD2 TRBJ2-7 once TRBV5-1 CASSWVGGSSYEQYF TGCGCCAGCAGCTGGGTGGGGGGGAGCTCCTACGAGCAGTACTTC
TRBD2 TRBJ2-1 . TRBV19 CASSWGGSSYNEQFF TGTGCCAGTAGCTGGGGGGGGAGTAGTTACAATGAGCAGTTCTTC
. TRBJ2-7 . TRBV7-8 CASSLRGKSYEQYF TGTGCCAGCAGCTTAAGAGGGAAATCCTACGAGCAGTACTTC
TRBD1 TRBJ1-2 . TRBV7-2 CASSLETGGTYGYTF TGTGCCAGCAGCTTAGAGACAGGGGGCACCTATGGCTACACCTTC
TRBD2 TRBJ2-1 . TRBV5-4 CASSPDGTRGYNEQFF TGTGCCAGCAGCCCCGACGGGACTAGGGGCTACAATGAGCAGTTCTTC
TRBD1 TRBJ1-4 few TRBV7-9 CASSLDRDGEKLFF TGTGCCAGCAGCCTAGACAGGGATGGCGAAAAACTGTTTTTT
TRBD1 TRBJ2-1 . TRBV15 CATTAGGDEQFF TGTGCCACCACCGCAGGGGGCGATGAGCAGTTCTTC
TRBD1 TRBJ1-4 . TRBV10-3 CAISESGQAEETNEKLFF TGTGCCATCAGTGAGTCTGGACAGGCTGAGGAGACTAATGAAAAACTGTTTTTT
. TRBJ2-1 . TRBV25-1 CASSDRYNEQFF TGTGCCAGCAGTGATCGTTACAATGAGCAGTTCTTC
TRBD2 TRBJ2-2 . TRBV2 CASSPPSGSTGELFF TGTGCCAGCAGTCCTCCTAGCGGGAGCACCGGGGAGCTGTTTTTT
. TRBJ1-2 once TRBV11-3 CAGSHDRRDYGYTF TGTGCCGGCAGCCACGACAGGAGAGACTATGGCTACACCTTC
. TRBJ2-3 . TRBV5-6 CASSGGPSAGTDTQYF TGTGCCAGCAGCGGCGGGCCCAGTGCAGGCACAGATACGCAGTATTTT
. TRBJ2-7 . TRBV19 CASSIVPRKRSYEQYF TGTGCCAGTAGTATAGTCCCCAGGAAGAGATCCTACGAGCAGTACTTC
TRBD2 TRBJ2-7 . TRBV19 CASRRLAGEHEQYF TGTGCCAGTAGGAGACTAGCGGGAGAGCACGAGCAGTACTTC
. TRBJ2-2 . TRBV29-1 CSLRRPGGELFF TGCAGCCTCCGAAGGCCGGGCGGGGAGCTGTTTTTT
. TRBJ2-7 . TRBV20-1 CSARNREKYF TGCAGTGCTAGGAACAGGGAGAAGTACTTC
TRBD2 TRBJ2-3 . TRBV5-1 CASSRLLAGGPDTQYF TGCGCCAGCAGCCGGTTACTAGCGGGAGGTCCAGATACGCAGTATTTT
. TRBJ2-1 . TRBV4-1 CASSRQGSEQFF TGCGCCAGCAGCCGGCAGGGGTCTGAGCAGTTCTTC
. TRBJ2-3 . TRBV6-5 CASSLGSPDTQYF TGTGCCAGCAGTTTGGGTAGCCCAGATACGCAGTATTTT
TRBD2 TRBJ2-1 . TRBV14 CASSQVSLAGYNEQFF TGTGCCAGCAGCCAAGTGAGCCTAGCGGGATACAATGAGCAGTTCTTC
. TRBJ2-3 . TRBV9 CASSGGGFTDTQYF TGTGCCAGCAGCGGAGGAGGTTTCACAGATACGCAGTATTTT
. TRBJ2-1 . TRBV5-1 CASSDRLDYNEQFF TGCGCCAGCAGCGACCGACTAGACTACAATGAGCAGTTCTTC
. TRBJ2-1 few TRBV20-1 CSARAYNEQFF TGCAGTGCTAGAGCGTACAATGAGCAGTTCTTC
. TRBJ2-7 . TRBV5-6 CASSRKIAASSYEQYF TGTGCCAGCAGCCGTAAGATAGCGGCTTCCTCCTACGAGCAGTACTTC
. TRBJ2-1 . TRBV15 CATSSPSLWSSYNEQFF TGTGCCACCAGCAGCCCCTCGTTGTGGAGCTCCTACAATGAGCAGTTCTTC
. TRBJ1-1 . TRBV5-8 CASSGARGKGFF TGTGCCAGCAGCGGGGCGCGGGGGAAAGGTTTCTTT
. TRBJ2-7 . TRBV7-9 CASSSGLLNPYEQYF TGTGCCAGCAGCTCGGGACTCCTAAACCCTTACGAGCAGTACTTC
TRBD1 TRBJ2-7 . TRBV2 CASRTGVSYEQYF TGTGCCAGCAGAACAGGGGTCTCCTACGAGCAGTACTTC
TRBD2 TRBJ2-3 . TRBV5-6 CASSYRASGSTDTQYF TGTGCCAGCAGTTATAGGGCTAGCGGGAGCACAGATACGCAGTATTTT
. TRBJ2-1 . TRBV27 CASSLRAGSSSGEQFF TGTGCCAGCAGTTTAAGGGCGGGATCATCAAGCGGTGAGCAGTTCTTC
. TRBJ2-2 few TRBV30 CAWSVRYGGVDDGTGELFF TGTGCCTGGAGTGTAAGGTATGGAGGGGTCGACGATGGGACCGGGGAGCTGTTTTTT
. TRBJ1-5 . TRBV4-2 CASSQKPSTTRQAFSNQPQHF TGTGCCAGCAGCCAAAAACCTTCAACAACACGACAGGCGTTTAGCAATCAGCCCCAGCATTTT
TRBD1 TRBJ1-2 . TRBV27 CASSPDPTGRGWKRPGYTF TGTGCCAGCAGTCCGGACCCGACAGGGCGTGGGTGGAAAAGGCCCGGCTACACCTTC
TRBD1 TRBJ2-7 . TRBV14 CASSVRQGDEQYF TGTGCCAGCAGCGTCCGACAGGGGGACGAGCAGTACTTC
. TRBJ2-5 . TRBV11-3 CASRPPEDLGQYF TGTGCCAGCAGACCCCCGGAAGACTTGGGCCAGTACTTC
TRBD1 TRBJ1-1 . TRBV11-2 CASSPGGQGFSEAFF TGTGCCAGCAGCCCCGGGGGACAGGGGTTTAGTGAAGCTTTCTTT
. TRBJ1-6 . TRBV6-5 CASSSSQSSDNSPLHF TGTGCCAGCAGTTCTTCACAGTCCTCCGATAATTCACCCCTCCACTTT
TRBD1 TRBJ2-7 once TRBV5-4 CASSLGGGTGWDEQYF TGTGCCAGCAGCTTAGGTGGCGGGACAGGGTGGGACGAGCAGTACTTC
. TRBJ1-2 . TRBV27 CASSLRSGGWGGYTF TGTGCCAGCAGTTTACGGTCGGGGGGGTGGGGTGGCTACACCTTC